This TCR beta chain was identified during a study of CD8 T cells in ankylosing spondylitis. A note on this clonotype: Its antigen is still unknown.

Whole-study results and caveats: A motif in TCR beta, a set of eight highly homologous variants, appeared characteristic of ankylosing spondylitis blood.

Germline V gene data show CDR1 as LNHDA and CDR2 as SQIVND (reference sequence). With 3 bases removed from V and 1 base from J, the gap between germline ends came to 12 bases. This CDR3 comprises 15 residues. TCRdb processed the 5' RACE reads anew with MiXCR; each CDR3 protein has one entry. Of about 220,000 distinct CDR3 sequences listed, about 18% were seen once; the top ten hold approximately 42%. This sequence originates from a male donor with ankylosing spondylitis. The rearrangement joins TRBV19 to TRBJ1-1; D not resolved. Source material: blood, either unsorted or a sorted T cell fraction (not recorded which). Here the CDR3 reads CASSIGGYANTEAFF. CDR3 DNA: TGTGCCAGTAGTATTGGTGGGTACGCGAACACTGAAGCTTTCTTT.